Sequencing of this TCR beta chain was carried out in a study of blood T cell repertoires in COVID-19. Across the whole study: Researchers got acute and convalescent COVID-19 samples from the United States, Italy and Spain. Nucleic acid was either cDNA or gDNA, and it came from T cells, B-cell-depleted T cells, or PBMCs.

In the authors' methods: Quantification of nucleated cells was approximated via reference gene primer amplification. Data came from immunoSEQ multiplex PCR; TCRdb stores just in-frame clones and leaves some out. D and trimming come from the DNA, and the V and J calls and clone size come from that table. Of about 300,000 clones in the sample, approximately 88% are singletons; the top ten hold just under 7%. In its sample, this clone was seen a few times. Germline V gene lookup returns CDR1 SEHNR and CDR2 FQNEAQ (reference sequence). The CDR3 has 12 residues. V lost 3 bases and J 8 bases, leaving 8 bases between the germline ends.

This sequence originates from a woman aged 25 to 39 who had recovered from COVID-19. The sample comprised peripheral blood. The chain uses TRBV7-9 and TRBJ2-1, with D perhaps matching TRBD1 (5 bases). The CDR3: CASSFKGDEQFF. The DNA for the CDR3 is TGTGCCAGCAGCTTTAAAGGGGATGAGCAGTTCTTC. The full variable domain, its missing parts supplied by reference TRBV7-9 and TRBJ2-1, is DTGVSQNPRHKITKRGQNVTFRCDPISEHNRLYWYRQTLGQGPEFLTYFQNEAQLEKSRLLSDRFSAERPKGSFSTLEIQRTEQGDSAMYLCASSFKGDEQFFGPGTRLTVL.